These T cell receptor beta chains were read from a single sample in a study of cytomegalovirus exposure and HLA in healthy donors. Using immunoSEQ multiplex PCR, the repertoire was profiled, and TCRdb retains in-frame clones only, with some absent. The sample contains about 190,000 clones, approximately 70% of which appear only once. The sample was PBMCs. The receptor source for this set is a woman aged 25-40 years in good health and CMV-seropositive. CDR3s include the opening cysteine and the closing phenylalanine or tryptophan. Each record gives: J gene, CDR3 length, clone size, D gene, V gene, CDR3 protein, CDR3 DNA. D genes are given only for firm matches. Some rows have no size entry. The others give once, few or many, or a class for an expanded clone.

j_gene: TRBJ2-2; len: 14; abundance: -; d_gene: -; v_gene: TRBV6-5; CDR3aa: CASSYDGWVGELFF; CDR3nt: TGTGCCAGCAGTTACGACGGGTGGGTCGGGGAGCTGTTTTTT
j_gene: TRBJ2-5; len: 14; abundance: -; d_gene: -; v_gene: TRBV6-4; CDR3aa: CASRASSAEETQYF; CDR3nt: TGTGCCAGCAGAGCTTCTAGCGCTGAAGAGACCCAGTACTTC
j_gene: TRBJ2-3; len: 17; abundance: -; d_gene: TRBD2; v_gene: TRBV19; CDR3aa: CASSPLLAGTNTDTQYF; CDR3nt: TGTGCCAGTAGTCCCCTTTTAGCGGGGACTAACACAGATACGCAGTATTTT
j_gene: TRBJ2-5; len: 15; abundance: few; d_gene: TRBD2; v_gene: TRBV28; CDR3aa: CASSLLGTSGCTQYF; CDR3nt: TGTGCCAGCAGTTTATTGGGGACTAGCGGTTGTACCCAGTACTTC
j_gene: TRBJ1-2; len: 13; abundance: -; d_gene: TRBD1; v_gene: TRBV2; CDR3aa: CASSVGDRDGYTF; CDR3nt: TGTGCCAGCAGTGTCGGGGACAGGGATGGCTACACCTTC
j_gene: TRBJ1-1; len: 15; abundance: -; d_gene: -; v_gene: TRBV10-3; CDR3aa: CAISEADRRNTEAFF; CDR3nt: TGTGCCATCAGTGAGGCTGACAGGCGGAACACTGAAGCTTTCTTT
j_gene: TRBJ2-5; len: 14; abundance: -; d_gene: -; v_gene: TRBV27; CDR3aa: CASSLSAGIETQYF; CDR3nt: TGTGCCAGCAGTTTATCGGCAGGGATAGAGACCCAGTACTTC
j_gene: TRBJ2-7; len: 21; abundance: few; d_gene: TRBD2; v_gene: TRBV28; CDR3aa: CASSAPLAGGQDPVPPYEQYF; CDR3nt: TGTGCCAGCAGTGCCCCCCTAGCGGGAGGACAAGATCCAGTCCCGCCCTACGAGCAGTACTTC
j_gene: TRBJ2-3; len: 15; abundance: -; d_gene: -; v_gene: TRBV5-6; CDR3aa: CASSLPRLGGDTQYF; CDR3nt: TGTGCCAGCAGCTTGCCCAGGCTGGGGGGAGATACGCAGTATTTT
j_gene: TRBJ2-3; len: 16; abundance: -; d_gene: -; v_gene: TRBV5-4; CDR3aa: CASSPKAGSSTDMQYF; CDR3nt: TGTGCCAGCAGCCCTAAGGCAGGTTCTAGCACAGATATGCAGTATTTT
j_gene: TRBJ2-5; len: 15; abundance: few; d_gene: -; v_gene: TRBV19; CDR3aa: CASSMWSGVQETQYF; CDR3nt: TGTGCCAGTAGTATGTGGTCGGGGGTTCAAGAGACCCAGTACTTC
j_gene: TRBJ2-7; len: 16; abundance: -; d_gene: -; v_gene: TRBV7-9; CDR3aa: CASSTSTRANTHEQYF; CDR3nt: TGTGCCAGCAGCACGAGTACTAGGGCCAACACCCACGAGCAGTACTTC
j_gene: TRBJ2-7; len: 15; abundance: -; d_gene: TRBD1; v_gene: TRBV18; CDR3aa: CASSPRGGQGDEQYF; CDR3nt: TGTGCCAGCTCACCACGGGGGGGACAGGGGGACGAGCAGTACTTC
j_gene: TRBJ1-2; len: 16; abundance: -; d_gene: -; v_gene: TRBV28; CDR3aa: CASSLTGQGQYSGYTF; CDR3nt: TGTGCCAGCAGTCTCACCGGCCAGGGGCAATACTCTGGCTACACCTTC
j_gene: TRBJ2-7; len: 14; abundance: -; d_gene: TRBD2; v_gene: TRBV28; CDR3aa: CASRGTSASYEQYF; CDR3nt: TGTGCCAGCAGGGGGACTAGTGCTTCCTACGAGCAGTACTTC
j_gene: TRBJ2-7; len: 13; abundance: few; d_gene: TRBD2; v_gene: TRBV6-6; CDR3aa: CASTGLVVDEQYF; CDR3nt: TGTGCCAGCACAGGACTAGTTGTCGACGAGCAGTACTTC
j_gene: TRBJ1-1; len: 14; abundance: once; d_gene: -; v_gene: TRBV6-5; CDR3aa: CASRPGTTNTEAFF; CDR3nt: TGTGCCAGCAGGCCTGGGACAACTAACACTGAAGCTTTCTTT
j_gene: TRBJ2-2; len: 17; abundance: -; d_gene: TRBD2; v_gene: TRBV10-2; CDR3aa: CASSGGTSGRNTGELFF; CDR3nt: TGCGCCAGCAGTGGTGGGACTAGCGGTAGGAACACCGGGGAGCTGTTTTTT
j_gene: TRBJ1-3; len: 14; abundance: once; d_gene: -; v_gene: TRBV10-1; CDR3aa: CASSGSGSGNTIYF; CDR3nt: TGCGCCAGCAGTGGAAGCGGCTCTGGAAACACCATATATTTT
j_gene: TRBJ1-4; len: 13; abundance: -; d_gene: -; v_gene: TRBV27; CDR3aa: CASSPLIDEKLFF; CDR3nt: TGTGCCAGCAGTCCCTTGATAGATGAAAAACTGTTTTTT
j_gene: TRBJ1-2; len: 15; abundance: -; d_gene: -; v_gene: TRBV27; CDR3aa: CASSLSQTANYGYTF; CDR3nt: TGTGCCAGCAGTTTATCACAGACAGCTAACTATGGCTACACCTTC
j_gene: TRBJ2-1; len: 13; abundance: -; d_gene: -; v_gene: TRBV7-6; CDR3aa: CASSLDSYNEQFF; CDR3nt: TGTGCCAGCAGCTTGGACAGTTACAATGAGCAGTTCTTC
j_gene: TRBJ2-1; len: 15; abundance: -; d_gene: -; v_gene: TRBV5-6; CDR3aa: CASSRDWTDSNEQFF; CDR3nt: TGTGCCAGCAGCCGGGACTGGACGGATAGTAATGAGCAGTTCTTC
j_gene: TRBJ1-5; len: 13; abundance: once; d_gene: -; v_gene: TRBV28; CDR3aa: CATQDRPPGPQHF; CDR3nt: TGTGCCACCCAAGACAGGCCCCCAGGGCCCCAGCATTTT
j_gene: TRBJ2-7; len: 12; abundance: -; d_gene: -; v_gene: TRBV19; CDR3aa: CASSRDTYEQYF; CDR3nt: TGTGCCAGTAGTAGGGACACCTACGAGCAGTACTTC
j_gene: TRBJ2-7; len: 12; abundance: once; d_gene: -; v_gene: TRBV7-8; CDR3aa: CASGGQTYEQYF; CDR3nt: TGTGCCAGCGGTGGACAGACCTACGAGCAGTACTTC
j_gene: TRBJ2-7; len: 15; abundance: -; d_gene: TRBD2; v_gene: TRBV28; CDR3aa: CASSPVLADPYEQYF; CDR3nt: TGTGCCAGCAGCCCGGTGCTAGCGGACCCCTACGAGCAGTACTTC
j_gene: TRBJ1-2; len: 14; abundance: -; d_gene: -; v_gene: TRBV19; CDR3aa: CASSPPSGYYGYTF; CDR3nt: TGTGCCAGTAGTCCCCCATCCGGGTACTATGGCTACACCTTC
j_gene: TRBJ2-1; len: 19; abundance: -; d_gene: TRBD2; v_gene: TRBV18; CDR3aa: CASSALGTSGRGVDNEQFF; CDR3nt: TGTGCCAGCTCTGCCCTCGGGACTAGCGGGAGAGGCGTAGACAATGAGCAGTTCTTC
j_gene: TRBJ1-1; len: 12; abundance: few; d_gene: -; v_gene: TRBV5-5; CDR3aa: CASSLAADGAFF; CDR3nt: TGTGCCAGCAGTTTGGCGGCGGATGGGGCTTTCTTT
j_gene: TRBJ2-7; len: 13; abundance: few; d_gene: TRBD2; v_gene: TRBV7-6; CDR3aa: CASSLVGGYEQYF; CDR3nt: TGTGCCAGCAGCTTAGTGGGGGGGTACGAGCAGTACTTC
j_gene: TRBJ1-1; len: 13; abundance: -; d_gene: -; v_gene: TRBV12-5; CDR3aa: CASGLAQGLVAFF; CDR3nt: TGTGCTAGTGGTTTGGCTCAGGGGCTGGTAGCTTTCTTT
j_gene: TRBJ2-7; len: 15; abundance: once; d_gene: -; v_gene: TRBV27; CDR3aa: CASSLSQGISYEQYF; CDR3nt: TGTGCCAGCAGTTTATCCCAGGGTATCTCCTACGAGCAGTACTTC
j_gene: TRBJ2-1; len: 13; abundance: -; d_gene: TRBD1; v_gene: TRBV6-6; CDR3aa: CASTGQVRNEQFF; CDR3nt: TGTGCCAGCACCGGACAGGTACGGAATGAGCAGTTCTTC
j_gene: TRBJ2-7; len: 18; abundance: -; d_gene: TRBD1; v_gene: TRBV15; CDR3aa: CATSRECPRTGGIHEQYF; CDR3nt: TGTGCCACCAGCAGAGAGTGTCCGCGGACAGGGGGCATACACGAGCAGTACTTC
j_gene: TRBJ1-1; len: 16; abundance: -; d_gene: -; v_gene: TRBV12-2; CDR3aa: CASRFQGPRVNTEAFF; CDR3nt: TGTGCAAGTCGCTTCCAGGGGCCGCGCGTAAACACTGAAGCTTTCTTT
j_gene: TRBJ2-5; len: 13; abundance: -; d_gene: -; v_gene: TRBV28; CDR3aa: CASIIPGEETQYF; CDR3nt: TGTGCCAGCATAATCCCCGGGGAAGAGACCCAGTACTTC
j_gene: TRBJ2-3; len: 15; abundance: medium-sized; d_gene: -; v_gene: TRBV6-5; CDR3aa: CASSYGELSTDTQYF; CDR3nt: TGTGCCAGCAGTTACGGGGAGTTGAGCACAGATACGCAGTATTTT
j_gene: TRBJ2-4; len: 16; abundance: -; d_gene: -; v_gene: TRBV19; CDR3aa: CASSIRAGDSVGIQYF; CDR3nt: TGTGCCAGTAGTATTCGGGCAGGGGATTCGGTAGGCATTCAGTACTTC
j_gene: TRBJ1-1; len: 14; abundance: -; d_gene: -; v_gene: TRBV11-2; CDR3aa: CASSFRSSGYEAFF; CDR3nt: TGTGCCAGCAGCTTTCGATCCTCCGGGTACGAGGCTTTCTTT
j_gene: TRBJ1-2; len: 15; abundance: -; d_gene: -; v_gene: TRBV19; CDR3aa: CASSIDGASNYGYTF; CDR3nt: TGTGCCAGTAGTATAGATGGGGCATCTAACTATGGCTACACCTTC
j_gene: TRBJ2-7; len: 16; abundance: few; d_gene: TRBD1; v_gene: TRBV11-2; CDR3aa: CASSSFGQASNYEQYF; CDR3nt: TGTGCCAGCAGCTCCTTTGGACAGGCCTCAAACTACGAGCAGTACTTC
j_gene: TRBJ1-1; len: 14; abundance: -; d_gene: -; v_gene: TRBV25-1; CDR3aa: CASSEPGRDTEAFF; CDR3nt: TGTGCCAGCAGTGAACCGGGGAGGGACACTGAAGCTTTCTTT
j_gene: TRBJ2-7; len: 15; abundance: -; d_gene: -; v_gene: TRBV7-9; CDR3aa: CSSSSSPQGIGEQYF; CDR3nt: TGTTCCAGCAGCTCCTCCCCCCAGGGAATCGGCGAGCAGTACTTC
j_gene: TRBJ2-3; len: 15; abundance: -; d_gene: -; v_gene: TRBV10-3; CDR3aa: CAIRAGSPTPDTQYF; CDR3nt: TGTGCCATCAGGGCGGGGTCCCCGACACCAGATACGCAGTATTTT
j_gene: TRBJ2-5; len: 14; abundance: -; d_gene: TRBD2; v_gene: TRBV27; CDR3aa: CASSLSRLAETQYF; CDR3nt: TGTGCCAGCAGTTTATCTCGACTAGCAGAGACCCAGTACTTC
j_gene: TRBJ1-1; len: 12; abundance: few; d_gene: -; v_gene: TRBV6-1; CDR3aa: CASTLINTEAFF; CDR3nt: TGTGCCAGCACCCTAATTAACACTGAAGCTTTCTTT
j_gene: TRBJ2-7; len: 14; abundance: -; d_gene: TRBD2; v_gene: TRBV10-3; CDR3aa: CAISEASGSYEQYF; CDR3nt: TGTGCCATCAGTGAGGCTAGCGGGAGCTACGAGCAGTACTTC
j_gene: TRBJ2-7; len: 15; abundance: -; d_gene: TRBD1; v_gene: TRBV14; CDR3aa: CASSHVEGAAYEQYF; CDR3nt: TGTGCCAGCAGCCATGTAGAGGGGGCGGCCTACGAGCAGTACTTC
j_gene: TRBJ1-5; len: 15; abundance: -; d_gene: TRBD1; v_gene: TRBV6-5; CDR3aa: CASILQGAINQPQHF; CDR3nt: TGTGCCAGCATACTTCAGGGGGCGATAAATCAGCCCCAGCATTTT
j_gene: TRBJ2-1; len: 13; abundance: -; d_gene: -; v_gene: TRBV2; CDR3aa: CASGGGSYNEQFF; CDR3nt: TGTGCCAGCGGCGGAGGAAGCTACAATGAGCAGTTCTTC
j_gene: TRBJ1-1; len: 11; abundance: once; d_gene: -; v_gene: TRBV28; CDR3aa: CASSDRYSAFF; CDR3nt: TGTGCCAGCAGCGACAGGTATTCGGCTTTCTTT